The present TCR beta chain was sequenced within a study of tumor-infiltrating lymphocytes in primary liver carcinoma. The wider study: Treatment of the patients' primary liver carcinoma consisted of surgical resection. With diameters of about 4 to 11 cm, tumors were stage T1-T3 N0M0. Productive TCRbeta read counts per sample ran from roughly 3.5 to 7 million and were similar across tissue types.

V was shortened by 1 base and J by 7 bases, with 4 bases between the two germline ends. Germline lookup yields CDR1 MDHEN and CDR2 SYDVKM. This CDR3 region has 12 residues. In regard to this clonotype: Its target is not known.

Priming with a constant-region primer yielded TCR beta cDNA from roughly 500 ng total RNA. ARM-PCR was slightly modified, and three nested multiplex PCR rounds with it gave rise to the TCR beta libraries. The first two PCR rounds used TRBV1-TRBV30 primers with a Cbeta primer, approximately 10 cycles each. MiXCR, run by TCRdb on the multiplex PCR reads, gives a single entry per CDR3 protein. The sample has around 210,000 distinct CDR3 sequences, around 60% seen once. Both blood RNA, taken from unsorted whole blood, and germline DNA were extracted. The study, taken as a whole, reports: Tumor top-250-clone fractions significantly exceeded those of blood (p = 0.039).

The chain carries TRBV28 and TRBJ2-2; D is undetermined. The material sequenced was peripheral blood. The clonotype was recovered from a woman aged 60-70 years with primary liver carcinoma and hepatitis B virus infection. CDR3 amino acids: CASSLLGGELFF. CDR3 nucleotide sequence: TGTGCCAGCAGTTTATTGGGCGGGGAGCTGTTTTTT.